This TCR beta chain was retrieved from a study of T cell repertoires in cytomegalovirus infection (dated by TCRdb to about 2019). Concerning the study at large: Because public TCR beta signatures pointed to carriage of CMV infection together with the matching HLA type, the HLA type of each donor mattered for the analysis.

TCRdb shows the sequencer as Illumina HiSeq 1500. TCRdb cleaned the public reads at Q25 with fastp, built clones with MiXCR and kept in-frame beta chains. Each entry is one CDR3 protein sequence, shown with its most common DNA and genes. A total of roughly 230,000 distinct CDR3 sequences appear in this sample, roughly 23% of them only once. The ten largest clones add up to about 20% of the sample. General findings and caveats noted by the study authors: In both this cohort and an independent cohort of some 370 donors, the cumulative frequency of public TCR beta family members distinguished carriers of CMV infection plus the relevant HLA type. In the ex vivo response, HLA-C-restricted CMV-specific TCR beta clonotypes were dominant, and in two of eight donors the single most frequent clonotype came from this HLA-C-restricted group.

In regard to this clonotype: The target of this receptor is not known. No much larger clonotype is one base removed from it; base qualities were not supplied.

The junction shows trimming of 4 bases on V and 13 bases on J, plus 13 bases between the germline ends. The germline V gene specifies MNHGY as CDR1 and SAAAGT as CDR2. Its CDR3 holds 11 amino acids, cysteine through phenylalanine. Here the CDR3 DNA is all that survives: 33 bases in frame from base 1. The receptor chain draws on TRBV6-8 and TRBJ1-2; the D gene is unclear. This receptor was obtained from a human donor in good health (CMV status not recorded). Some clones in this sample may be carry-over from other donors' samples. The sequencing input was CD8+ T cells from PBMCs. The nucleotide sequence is TGTGCCAGCAGTTCCTCGGACCTCCTCACCTTC. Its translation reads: CASSSSDLLTF.